Below are 6 T cell receptor beta chains sequenced from a single sample in a study of blood T cell repertoires in COVID-19. This table comes from immunoSEQ multiplex PCR, and its TCRdb copy is limited to in-frame clones, with some not included. The data show some 300,000 clones, approximately 86% seen once. The sample consisted of peripheral blood. The receptors shown here come from a woman in her 70s with COVID-19, enrolled during active disease.

For the CDR3, the DNA is TGTGCCAGCAGTTCACAGGGAGACACTGAAGCTTTCTTT. This codes for CASSSQGDTEAFF. This sequence joins TRBV6-2 or TRBV6-3 and TRBJ1-1, with D perhaps matching TRBD1 (6 bases). The CDR3 sequence is 13 residues long. The V gene lost 4 bases and the J gene lost 3 bases, with 9 bases spanning the gap. CDR1 and CDR2 (germline): MNHEY, SVGEGT.

This clone has a single count. The chain carries TRBV2 and TRBJ1-3; 7 nucleotides align to TRBD1. With 6 bases clipped from V and 6 bases from J, the junction kept 11 bases outside the gene matches. This CDR3 contains 15 residues. The germline V gene encodes CDR1 SNHLY and CDR2 FYNNEI. CDR3 amino acids: CASRDKTGIANTIYF. CDR3 in DNA: TGTGCCAGCAGGGATAAGACAGGGATCGCAAACACCATATATTTT.

V usage is TRBV3-1 (or the pseudogene TRBV3-2) and J usage is TRBJ2-1, with 14 bases that match TRBD2. This CDR3 contains 21 residues. J lost 15 bases, V lost 4 bases, and 29 bases had no gene match. The germline CDR1 and CDR2 sequences are LGHDT and YNNKEL (reference sequence). The CDR3 region is CASSLTLGLAGATPCYPYGFF. CDR3 nucleotides: TGTGCCAGCAGCCTGACCCTGGGACTAGCGGGGGCCACGCCTTGTTACCCCTACGGGTTCTTC.

This chain connects TRBV29-1 to TRBJ1-4, with a tentative D call TRBD1 (5 bases). Trimming removed 4 bases at V and 8 bases at J, with 14 bases between. The germline CDR1 and CDR2 sequences are SQVTM and ANQGSEA. The CDR3 has 13 amino acids. This chain's CDR3 is CSVVEGNSEKLFF. The CDR3 bases are TGCAGCGTTGTGGAGGGGAATAGCGAAAAACTGTTTTTT.

In the case of this clone: This specimen includes other DNA sequences encoding the same CDR3. The chain joins TRBV5-1 to TRBJ2-2; D gene uncertain. CDR3 length equals 14 residues. Trimming pared 0 bases from V and 4 bases from J, leaving 7 bases between. The V gene's germline CDR1 is SGHRS and CDR2 YFSETQ. The CDR3 here is CASSLDRVTGELFF. The CDR3 nucleotides read TGCGCCAGCAGCTTGGATAGAGTCACCGGGGAGCTGTTTTTT. Complete variable domain (other parts from reference TRBV5-1 and TRBJ2-2): KAGVTQTPRYLIKTRGQQVTLSCSPISGHRSVSWYQQTPGQGLQFLFEYFSETQRNKGNFPGRFSGRQFSNSRSEMNVSTLELGDSALYLCASSLDRVTGELFFGEGSRLTVL.

This chain joins TRBV6-5 and TRBJ1-2; 7 positions match TRBD1. J gave up 4 bases and V 5 bases, and 10 bases lay outside the gene matches. In germline, CDR1 is MNHEY, CDR2 SVGAGI. The CDR3 is 15 amino acids. The CDR3 reads CASSPYAGTAYGYTF. In nucleotides, the CDR3 is TGTGCCAGCAGTCCTTACGCCGGGACAGCCTATGGCTACACCTTC.